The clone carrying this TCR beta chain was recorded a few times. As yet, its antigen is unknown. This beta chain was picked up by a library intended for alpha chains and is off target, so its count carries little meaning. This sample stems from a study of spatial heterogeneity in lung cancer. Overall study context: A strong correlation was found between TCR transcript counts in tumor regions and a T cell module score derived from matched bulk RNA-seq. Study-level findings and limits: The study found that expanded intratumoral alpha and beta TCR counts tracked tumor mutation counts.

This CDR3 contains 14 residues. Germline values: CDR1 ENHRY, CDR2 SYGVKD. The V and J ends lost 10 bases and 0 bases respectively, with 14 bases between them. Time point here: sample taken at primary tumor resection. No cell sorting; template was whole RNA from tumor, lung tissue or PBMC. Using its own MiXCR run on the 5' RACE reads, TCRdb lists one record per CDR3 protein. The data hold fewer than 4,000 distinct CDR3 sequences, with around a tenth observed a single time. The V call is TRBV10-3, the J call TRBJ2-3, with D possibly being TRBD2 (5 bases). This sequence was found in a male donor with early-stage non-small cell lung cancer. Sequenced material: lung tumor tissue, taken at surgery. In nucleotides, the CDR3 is TGTGCCACCCTCTCGGGGAAAAGCACAGATACGCAGTATTTT. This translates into CATLSGKSTDTQYF.